Ten or more counts support the clone carrying this T cell receptor (beta chain). Its antigen remains unknown. This entry comes from a study of T cells in Graves' hyperthyroidism and ophthalmopathy. Study results and limitations: In the analysis, a 13 V-J model separated ophthalmopathy from stable hyperthyroidism.

Template material for amplifying TCR beta CDR3 regions consisted of RNA transcripts. RT-PCR in the first round (using the HTBI primer set) targeted the TCR CDR3. TCRdb redid the calling of the multiplex PCR reads with MiXCR, one entry per CDR3 protein. The sample includes about 560,000 distinct CDR3 sequences, 15% to 20% of them seen just once. The V gene's germline CDR1 is MDHEN and CDR2 SYDVKM. V was trimmed by 2 bases and J by 5 bases, leaving 12 bases between them. The CDR3 length is 14 residues. Sequencing was carried out using blood. This TCR was sampled from a woman aged 18 to 35 with Graves' hyperthyroidism. The chain is built from TRBV28 and TRBJ2-5; D gene uncertain. The CDR3 loop is CASSLLRRLETQYF. CDR3 nucleotide sequence: TGTGCCAGCAGTTTACTCCGCCGTCTCGAGACCCAGTACTTC.